The rows below give T cell receptor beta chains drawn from one sample of a study of blood T cell repertoires in COVID-19. Sequencing used immunoSEQ multiplex PCR; TCRdb keeps in-frame clones, though not all of them. Found here are some 350,000 clones, approximately 86% of them singletons; the top ten hold less than 3.5%. The sequencing input was peripheral blood. The receptor set was obtained from a human donor in a cohort sampled during active COVID-19. Each CDR3 is given with its conserved first and last residue. Fields, in order: clone size, J gene, D gene, V gene, CDR3 DNA, CDR3 protein. The D gene is left open where the match is weak. For some rows the clone size is stated as once, few or many, or as a class when expanded; others skip it.

NA	TRBJ1-5	NA	TRBV5-4	TGTGCCAGCAGCTTGGACGCGAATCAGCCCCAGCATTTT	CASSLDANQPQHF
NA	TRBJ1-5	NA	TRBV21-1	TGTGCCAGCAGCAGGAGACAGGGGGCCGAGTCAGTTTATAGCAATCAGCCCCAGCATTTT	CASSRRQGAESVYSNQPQHF
NA	TRBJ1-3	NA	TRBV3-1/TRBV3-2	TGTGCCAGCAGCCAACAGGTGTGGGACACCATATATTTT	CASSQQVWDTIYF
NA	TRBJ2-7	NA	TRBV19	TGTGCCAGTAGTATGTGGATAGAGTCTAGCGACACCTACGAGCAGTACTTC	CASSMWIESSDTYEQYF
NA	TRBJ2-1	NA	TRBV27	TGTGCCAGCAGATCGGTTAGTGGCAGTATGCAGGACAATGAGCAGTTCTTC	CASRSVSGSMQDNEQFF
NA	TRBJ2-1	TRBD2	TRBV30	TGTGCCTGGATGCTTCCCACTAGCGGGATTTACAATGAGCAGTTCTTC	CAWMLPTSGIYNEQFF
NA	TRBJ1-6	NA	TRBV28	TGTGCCAGCAGTTCTCCAGGGATCGGATCACCCCTCCACTTT	CASSSPGIGSPLHF
NA	TRBJ2-3	NA	TRBV5-4	TGTGCCAGCAGCTTAGACCCGAGGGCCATGACAGATACGCAGTATTTT	CASSLDPRAMTDTQYF
NA	TRBJ2-3	NA	TRBV4-1	TGCGCCAGCAGCCAAGTTTGGGGCGCGGGGGCCACAGATACGCAGTATTTT	CASSQVWGAGATDTQYF
NA	TRBJ2-5	NA	TRBV20-1	TGCAGCCCGCGAGATAGGGGCACCCAGTACTTC	CSPRDRGTQYF
NA	TRBJ2-7	NA	TRBV7-9	TGTGCCAGCAGCCTACAGGACGAGCAGTACTTC	CASSLQDEQYF
NA	TRBJ2-6	TRBD2	TRBV4-1	TGCGCCAGCAGCCTTCCGGGGGGGGCTGGGGCCAACGTCCTGACTTTC	CASSLPGGAGANVLTF
NA	TRBJ1-1	NA	TRBV7-3	TGTGCCAGCAGCTTATTTAAGAACACTGAAGCTTTCTTT	CASSLFKNTEAFF
NA	TRBJ2-2	TRBD1	TRBV4-1	TGCGCCAGCAGCCCGGGACAGGGGGCGTCCGGGGAGCTGTTTTTT	CASSPGQGASGELFF
once	TRBJ1-1	NA	TRBV5-1	TGCGCCAGCAGAGCGTGGGCAGGGGATGGGGACACTGAAGCTTTCTTT	CASRAWAGDGDTEAFF
NA	TRBJ2-2	NA	TRBV6-2/TRBV6-3	TGTGCCAGCAGTTTGAGCAGGGCGAACACCGGGGAGCTGTTTTTT	CASSLSRANTGELFF
once	TRBJ2-5	NA	TRBV5-1	TGCGCCAGCAGACGCGACGGGGTCGGGGTAGAGACCCAGTACTTC	CASRRDGVGVETQYF
NA	TRBJ1-5	NA	TRBV2	TGTGCCAGCAGTGGAACCTCCCGAGATCAGCCCCAGCATTTT	CASSGTSRDQPQHF
NA	TRBJ2-5	NA	TRBV5-1	TGCGCCAGCAGTTGGGACACCCAAGAGACCCAGTACTTC	CASSWDTQETQYF
NA	TRBJ1-4	NA	TRBV5-4	TGTGCCAGCAGCCTCAAGACAGCAACTAATGAAAAACTGTTTTTT	CASSLKTATNEKLFF
NA	TRBJ2-3	NA	TRBV19	TGTGCCAGTAGCAGAGGTGATACGCAGTATTTT	CASSRGDTQYF
NA	TRBJ2-7	TRBD2	TRBV7-6	TGTGCCAGCAGCTTAGAACCGGGACTAGCCTACGAGCAGTACTTC	CASSLEPGLAYEQYF
NA	TRBJ1-4	NA	TRBV3-1/TRBV3-2	TGTGCCAGCAGCCCCTCCCTAGGTCGGGAAAAACTGTTTTTT	CASSPSLGREKLFF
NA	TRBJ2-1	TRBD1	TRBV29-1	TGCAGCGTTGGGGCCGGGACAGAATACAATGAGCAGTTCTTC	CSVGAGTEYNEQFF
NA	TRBJ1-2	TRBD1	TRBV10-3	TGTGCCATCAGTGCGGGACAGGGGAACTATGGCTACACCTTC	CAISAGQGNYGYTF
NA	TRBJ1-2	TRBD1	TRBV4-1	TGCGCCAGCAGCGCCCCGGGACAGCTCTATGGCTACACCTTC	CASSAPGQLYGYTF
NA	TRBJ2-2	TRBD1	TRBV11-2	TGTGCCAGCAGAGTACCGGGACAGACCTCCACCGGGGAGCTGTTTTTT	CASRVPGQTSTGELFF
NA	TRBJ2-4	NA	TRBV21-1	TGTGCCAGCAGCAACCGGGACAGGGCTGCCCGGGTTGCCAAAAACATTCAGTACTTC	CASSNRDRAARVAKNIQYF
NA	TRBJ2-7	TRBD1	TRBV4-1	TGCGCCAGCAGCCGGGGACAGGGGACTCTCTACGAGCAGTACTTC	CASSRGQGTLYEQYF
NA	TRBJ2-7	NA	TRBV11-2	TGTGCCAGCAGCCCAACCCGAGGGGGATCCGAGCAGTACTTC	CASSPTRGGSEQYF
NA	TRBJ1-1	NA	TRBV18	TGTGCCAGCTCACCAGAGGGACATGCGAACACTGAAGCTTTCTTT	CASSPEGHANTEAFF
NA	TRBJ2-1	TRBD2	TRBV28	TGTGCCAGCAGTTTTTCGGGGGGGACTGACAATGAGCAGTTCTTC	CASSFSGGTDNEQFF
few	TRBJ2-3	TRBD2	TRBV14	TGTGCCAGCAGCCACGCGGGAGGGGCAGATACGCAGTATTTT	CASSHAGGADTQYF